The 20 T cell receptor beta chains below all came from one sample that was sequenced in a study of T cells in Graves' hyperthyroidism and ophthalmopathy. Amplification of TCR beta CDR3 regions was performed using RNA transcripts as template. The HTBI primer set was used in a first-round RT-PCR of the TCR CDR3. TCRdb re-called the multiplex PCR reads with MiXCR, one entry per CDR3 protein. The sample has around 690,000 distinct CDR3 sequences, 15% to 20% seen once. Sequencing used blood. Receptors originate from a man aged 45 to 65 with Graves' hyperthyroidism.

This rearrangement joins TRBV20-1 to TRBJ1-5, with D perhaps matching TRBD1 (6 bases). CDR3 length equals 15 residues. Germline V lookup: CDR1 DFQATT, CDR2 SNEGSKA (reference sequence). V gave up 3 bases and J gave up 5 bases, with 17 bases separating them. CDR3 region: CSASDIRAGDQPQHF. Written as DNA, the CDR3 is TGCAGTGCTAGCGACATCCGGGCAGGGGATCAGCCCCAGCATTTT.

The chain recombines TRBV6-1 with TRBJ2-2; D remains unclear. The CDR3 sequence is 13 residues long. Trimming removed 1 base at V and 7 bases at J, with 7 bases between. Germline V gives CDR1 MNHNS, CDR2 SASEGT. The CDR3 coding sequence is TGTGCCAGCAGTGAAGTGGATCTCGGGGAGCTGTTTTTT. It translates to CASSEVDLGELFF.

This clonotype was seen many times. The chain is built from TRBV13 and TRBJ1-1; weak D call: TRBD1 (5 bases). Germline V gives CDR1 PRHDT, CDR2 FYEKMQ (reference sequence). The CDR3 length is 13 residues. The ends were cut back, 4 bases at V and 7 bases at J, with 13 bases in the middle. CDR3 sequence reads: CASSSGDVFEAFF. CDR3 coding DNA: TGTGCCAGCAGCTCCGGGGACGTCTTTGAAGCTTTCTTT.

On this clonotype: A much larger clone lies a single base off, so this may be a read error. The chain is built from TRBV7-9 and TRBJ1-1; tentative D call: TRBD1 (6 bases). V lost 7 bases and J 1 base, leaving 10 bases between the germline ends. There are 13 residues in the CDR3. CDR1 SEHNR and CDR2 FQNEAQ come from the germline V gene (reference sequence). The CDR3 DNA sequence: TGTGCCAGCACCCCAGGGGCGAACACTGAAGCTTTCTTT. This codes for CASTPGANTEAFF.

The sample holds many counts of this clonotype. This chain uses TRBV2 with TRBJ2-3, with 12 positions matching TRBD2. V shed 5 bases and J 3 bases; nucleotides not matched to a gene: 3. Germline-derived CDR1 and CDR2 are SNHLY and FYNNEI. The CDR3 sequence is 15 residues long. The CDR3 spells CASSQTSGRTDTQYF. The DNA for the CDR3 is TGTGCCAGCAGTCAGACTAGCGGGAGAACAGATACGCAGTATTTT. The full variable domain, with the rest looked up from reference TRBV2 and TRBJ2-3, is EPEVTQTPSHQVTQMGQEVILRCVPISNHLYFYWYRQILGQKVEFLVSFYNNEISEKSEIFDDQFSVERPDGSNFTLKIRSTKLEDSAMYFCASSQTSGRTDTQYFGPGTRLTVL.

The chain joins TRBV9 to TRBJ1-1; the D gene is possibly TRBD1 (6 bases). Germline assignment: CDR1 SGDLS and CDR2 YYNGEE. The V end lost 3 bases, the J end lost 5 bases, and 8 bases lay between the germline ends. The CDR3 is 12 residues long. Written as DNA, the CDR3 is TGTGCCAGCAGCGCACAGGGTACTGAAGCTTTCTTT. Protein sequence: CASSAQGTEAFF.

This clonotype occurred a few times. The chain is built from TRBV20-1 and TRBJ2-7; the match to TRBD2 covers 11 bases. This CDR3 contains 14 residues. J lost 5 bases, V lost 1 base, and 4 bases had no gene match. Germline V gene lookup returns CDR1 DFQATT and CDR2 SNEGSKA (reference sequence). In DNA, the CDR3 is TGCAGTGCTAGAGTAGCGGGAGGGCCTCACGAGCAGTACTTC. Protein sequence: CSARVAGGPHEQYF.

This clonotype was observed a few times. The chain carries TRBV10-3 and TRBJ2-1, with D possibly being TRBD2 (5 bases). Trimming stripped 0 bases from V and 9 bases from J, with 12 bases between. Germline-derived CDR1 and CDR2 are ENHRY and SYGVKD. This CDR3 is 14 amino acids long. The CDR3 bases are TGTGCCATCAGTGAGTCGAGGGATCGGGGTGAGCAGTTCTTC. As protein: CAISESRDRGEQFF.

This clonotype was recorded at least ten times. This chain uses TRBV12-3 or TRBV12-4 with TRBJ1-4; the match to TRBD1 covers 8 bases. V was pared by 5 bases and J by 10 bases, with 12 bases of the junction left unmatched. This CDR3 is 15 amino acids long. In DNA form, the CDR3 reads TGTGCCAGCAGTCCCAACAGGGGGAAGATTGGAAAACTGTTTTTT. Residues: CASSPNRGKIGKLFF.

This clonotype was seen at least ten times. The V gene is TRBV12-3 or TRBV12-4, the J gene TRBJ1-4; D ambiguous. The CDR3 extends over 13 amino acids. Trimming removed 2 bases from V and 4 bases from J, with 5 bases in between. The CDR3 bases are TGTGCCAGCAGTTTAACGGATAATGAAAAACTGTTTTTT. Translating it yields CASSLTDNEKLFF.

V is TRBV9 and J is TRBJ1-5; D remains ambiguous. The CDR3 spans 14 residues. The germline V gene encodes CDR1 SGDLS and CDR2 YYNGEE. Trimming took off 0 bases at V and 3 bases at J, with 7 bases between the two ends. CDR3 nucleotide sequence: TGTGCCAGCAGCGTAGCTGGGAACAATCAGCCCCAGCATTTT. Amino acid sequence: CASSVAGNNQPQHF.

This chain connects TRBV10-3 to TRBJ2-7, with 8 bases aligning to TRBD2. There are 16 residues in the CDR3. V shed 0 bases and J 2 bases; nucleotides not matched to a gene: 6. The germline gives CDR1 ENHRY, CDR2 SYGVKD. CDR3 in DNA: TGTGCCATCAGTGAGTCAATGGTAGCGGGAACCTACGAGCAGTACTTC. Encoded protein: CAISESMVAGTYEQYF.

This clonotype was seen repeatedly, ten times or more. The rearrangement uses TRBV12-3 or TRBV12-4 and TRBJ2-5, with D hard to call. The CDR3 is 13 residues long. The V and J ends lost 3 bases and 2 bases respectively, with 7 bases between them. This chain's CDR3 is CASSFSAQETQYF. In DNA, the CDR3 is TGTGCCAGCAGTTTTTCTGCGCAAGAGACCCAGTACTTC.

The chain carries TRBV5-1 and TRBJ2-1; 7 positions match TRBD1. V shed 4 bases and J 10 bases; nucleotides not matched to a gene: 8. CDR1 is SGHRS and CDR2 is YFSETQ in the germline V gene. The CDR3 has 13 amino acids. CDR3 in DNA: TGCGCCAGCAGCCCTGAAGGGGGCAGGGAGCAGTTCTTC. Its protein is CASSPEGGREQFF.

V usage is TRBV14 and J usage is TRBJ2-1; maybe TRBD1 (6 bases). The CDR3 runs to 15 residues. Trimming removed 1 base at V and 6 bases at J, with 13 bases between. Per the germline V gene, CDR1 is SGHDN and CDR2 is FVKESK. DNA of the CDR3: TGTGCCAGCAGCCAAGGTTGGAACAGGGTCAATGAGCAGTTCTTC. Translating it yields CASSQGWNRVNEQFF.

Many counts were recorded for this clonotype. J is TRBJ2-1 and V is TRBV7-3, with 9 nucleotides matching TRBD2. The CDR3 runs to 15 residues. CDR1 and CDR2 from the germline V gene are SGHTA and FQGTGA. V dropped 8 bases and J dropped 1; count of bases not matched to a gene: 6. CDR3 sequence: CASSSSGGSYNEQFF. Here the CDR3 DNA reads TGTGCCAGCTCATCGAGCGGGGGGTCCTACAATGAGCAGTTCTTC.

In its sample, this clonotype was seen many times. This chain connects TRBV11-2 to TRBJ2-7; 7 nucleotides align to TRBD1. Germline assignment: CDR1 SGHAT and CDR2 FQNNGV. After removal of 1 base from V and 1 base from J, the junction contained 4 bases not matched to a gene. The CDR3 totals 15 residues. CDR3 amino acids: CASSLGRGQSYEQYF. Here the CDR3 DNA reads TGTGCCAGCAGCTTAGGTAGGGGGCAGTCCTACGAGCAGTACTTC.

This clonotype was recorded many times. The gene calls are TRBV27 and TRBJ2-7; 9 bases fit TRBD1. The CDR3 is 15 amino acids. The J segment lost 3 bases and the V segment lost 5 bases, leaving 8 bases of the junction unmatched. Germline lookup yields CDR1 MNHEY and CDR2 SMNVEV (reference sequence). CDR3 DNA: TGTGCCAGCAGTCTAGGGACAGGGTATTTCTACGAGCAGTACTTC. This encodes CASSLGTGYFYEQYF.

This clonotype appeared many times. CDR3 nucleotide sequence: TGTGCCAGCAGCCAATTGGACAGGTTTTACACTGAAGCTTTCTTT. Translation: CASSQLDRFYTEAFF. The J gene is TRBJ1-1, the V gene TRBV3-1, with TRBD1 identical over 7 bases. CDR1 and CDR2 (germline): LGHDT, YNNKEL (reference sequence). The length of the CDR3 is 15 residues. V trimming: 2 bases; J trimming: 3 bases; junction bases outside the gene matches: 6.

The gene calls are TRBV5-1 and TRBJ2-2; 7 nucleotides match TRBD1. V was pared by 4 bases and J by 3 bases, with 6 bases of the junction left unmatched. The germline V gene encodes CDR1 SGHRS and CDR2 YFSETQ. The CDR3 runs to 15 residues. The CDR3 here is CASSPPTGDTGELFF. In nucleotides, the CDR3 is TGCGCCAGCAGCCCCCCAACAGGGGACACCGGGGAGCTGTTTTTT.